A single sample is the source of the 12 T cell receptor beta chains below, sequenced in a study of human T cells and chemical hapten exposure. Stated time point: patch test 3, about 24 weeks after DPC sensitization. Treatment: therapeutic diphenylcyclopropenone sensitization with weekly scalp DPC. MiXCR, run by TCRdb on the RACE reads, gives a single entry per CDR3 protein. The sample gives about 160,000 distinct CDR3 sequences, about a quarter of which show up once; around 2.3% is in the top ten. Sequencing used whole blood, obtained in connection with sensitization to the hapten diphenylcyclopropenone (DPC). The receptors here all came from a woman aged 18 to 35 with alopecia areata. Some clones in this sample may be carry-over from other donors' samples.

In its sample, this clonotype was seen a few times. This chain uses TRBV30 with TRBJ2-2; D not certain. The CDR3 contains 13 residues. The germline CDR1 and CDR2 sequences are GTSNPN and SVGIG (reference sequence). Between the trimmed V and J ends, which lost 6 bases and 0 bases, there was a span of 8 bases. DNA of the CDR3: TGTGCCTGTTGGCGGACGAACACCGGGGAGCTGTTTTTT. This translates into CACWRTNTGELFF.

V and J are TRBV7-2 and TRBJ1-1; unclear D gene. Germline values: CDR1 SGHTA, CDR2 FQGNSA. The V and J ends lost 5 bases and 6 bases respectively, with 16 bases between them. The CDR3 loop spans 14 amino acids. The CDR3 coding sequence is TGTGCCAGCAGCAACGGAGGTCCTATGGCTGAAGCTTTCTTT. Protein: CASSNGGPMAEAFF.

This clonotype has more than one count but fewer than ten. CDR3 amino acids: CASSQDGTGNEKLFF. In DNA form, the CDR3 reads TGCGCCAGCAGCCAAGATGGGACAGGGAATGAAAAACTGTTTTTT. This chain uses TRBV4-1 with TRBJ1-4; 9 nucleotides match TRBD1. With 0 bases clipped from V and 5 bases from J, the junction kept 1 base outside the gene matches. The CDR3 runs to 15 residues. In germline, CDR1 is MGHRA, CDR2 YSYEKL.

The genes are TRBV20-1 and TRBJ2-1; 12 nucleotides align to TRBD2. V gave up 3 bases and J gave up 9 bases; unmatched junction bases: 6. From germline, CDR1 is DFQATT and CDR2 SNEGSKA (reference sequence). This CDR3 has 14 amino acids. This chain's CDR3 is CSARSSGGAAEQFF. As DNA, the CDR3 is TGCAGTGCTAGGTCTAGCGGGGGGGCCGCTGAGCAGTTCTTC.

This clonotype has just a few counts. The CDR3 bases are TGTGCCAGCTCACCTGTGAACGGATTGAACACTGAAGCTTTCTTT. Protein: CASSPVNGLNTEAFF. The chain couples TRBV18 to TRBJ1-1; D not resolved. This CDR3 contains 15 residues. CDR1 is KGHSH, CDR2 LQKENI, per germline. The germline V and J ends were trimmed by 3 bases and 0 bases, with 11 bases remaining between them. The full variable domain, in which reference TRBV18 and TRBJ1-1 provide the parts outside the CDR3, is NAGVMQNPRHLVRRRGQEARLRCSPMKGHSHVYWYRQLPEEGLKFMVYLQKENIIDESGMPKERFSAEFPKEGPSILRIQQVVRGDSAAYFCASSPVNGLNTEAFFGQGTRLTVV.

In its sample, this clonotype was seen a few times. The genes are TRBV18 and TRBJ2-5, with TRBD2 matching over 12 bases. Losses at the gene ends were 4 bases for V and 0 bases for J; bases not matched to a gene: 0. Per the germline V gene, CDR1 is KGHSH and CDR2 is LQKENI. CDR3 length: 15 residues. The CDR3 loop reads CASSRTSGDQETQYF. For the CDR3, the DNA is TGTGCCAGCTCACGGACTAGCGGGGACCAAGAGACCCAGTACTTC.

This chain links TRBV20-1 with TRBJ2-5, with D uncertain. Germline V lookup: CDR1 DFQATT, CDR2 SNEGSKA (reference sequence). CDR3 length: 11 amino acids. V was pared by 6 bases and J by 5 bases, with 10 bases between. The CDR3 protein is CSAQIIETQYF. The CDR3 DNA reads as TGCAGTGCCCAGATTATTGAGACCCAGTACTTC.

This clonotype has just a few counts. The CDR3 loop is CASSLGGRGWYF. The CDR3 coding sequence is TGTGCCAGCAGCTTAGGCGGGAGGGGGTGGTACTTC. The V gene is TRBV7-2, the J gene TRBJ2-7; TRBD2 matches at 9 bases. V dropped 1 base and J dropped 12; count of bases not matched to a gene: 4. The CDR3 length is 12 residues. CDR1 is SGHTA, CDR2 FQGNSA, per germline. Combining the CDR3 with reference TRBV7-2 and TRBJ2-7 gives the whole variable domain GAGVSQSPSNKVTEKGKDVELRCDPISGHTALYWYRQSLGQGLEFLIYFQGNSAPDKSGLPSDRFSAERTGGSVSTLTIQRTQQEDSAVYLCASSLGGRGWYFGPGTRLTVT.

This chain joins TRBV30 and TRBJ2-1, with D perhaps given as TRBD1 or TRBD2 (5 bases each). The CDR3 runs 15 residues. CDR1 and CDR2 (germline): GTSNPN, SVGIG (reference sequence). Trimming left V 0 bases short and J 2 bases short, with 11 bases between. In nucleotides, the CDR3 is TGTGCCTGGAGTGTACGGGGCGTAGCCTACAATGAGCAGTTCTTC. As protein: CAWSVRGVAYNEQFF.

This clonotype was recorded only once. This chain links TRBV27 with TRBJ2-1, with a tentative D call TRBD1 (8 bases). This CDR3 spans 17 amino acids. The V and J ends lost 4 bases and 10 bases respectively, with 26 bases between them. Germline CDR1 reads MNHEY; CDR2 reads SMNVEV (reference sequence). CDR3 protein: CASSSTDRGGRMKEQFF. The CDR3 DNA follows: TGTGCCAGCAGTTCCACCGACAGGGGAGGGAGAATGAAGGAGCAGTTCTTC.

This clonotype was counted at least ten times. The V and J genes are TRBV7-3 and TRBJ2-3, with a weak D call TRBD2 (6 bases). This CDR3 is built from 15 residues. Trimming removed 5 bases at V and 1 base at J, with 13 bases between. The germline V gene encodes CDR1 SGHTA and CDR2 FQGTGA. CDR3 residues: CASSKTGGGTDTQYF. CDR3 DNA sequence: TGTGCCAGCAGCAAAACCGGCGGGGGCACAGATACGCAGTATTTT.

This clonotype occurred a few times. The gene calls are TRBV7-9 and TRBJ2-3; TRBD1 matches 11 bases. J lost 3 bases, V lost 6 bases, and 5 bases had no gene match. Per germline, CDR1 SEHNR and CDR2 FQNEAQ (reference sequence). This CDR3 comprises 15 residues. This CDR3 reads CASSPGQGATDTQYF. In DNA, the CDR3 is TGTGCCAGCAGTCCTGGACAGGGGGCGACAGATACGCAGTATTTT.